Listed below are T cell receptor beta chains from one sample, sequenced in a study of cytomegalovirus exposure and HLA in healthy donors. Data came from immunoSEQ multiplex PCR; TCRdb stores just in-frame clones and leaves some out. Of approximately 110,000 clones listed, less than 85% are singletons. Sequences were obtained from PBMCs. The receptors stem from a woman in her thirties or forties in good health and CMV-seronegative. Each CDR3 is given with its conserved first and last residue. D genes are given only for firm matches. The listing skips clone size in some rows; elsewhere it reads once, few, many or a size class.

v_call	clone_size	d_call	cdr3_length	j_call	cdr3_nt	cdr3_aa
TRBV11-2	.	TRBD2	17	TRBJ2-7	TGTGCCAGCAGCCCCATTTTCAAGCGGGACCCCTATGACGAGCAGTACTTC	CASSPIFKRDPYDEQYF
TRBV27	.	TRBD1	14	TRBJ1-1	TGTGCCAGCAGCGGAGGACAGGCGAACACTGAAGCTTTCTTT	CASSGGQANTEAFF
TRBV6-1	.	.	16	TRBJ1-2	TGTGCCAGCAGTAAAGAACAGAGGAGGGCTAACTATGGCTACACCTTC	CASSKEQRRANYGYTF
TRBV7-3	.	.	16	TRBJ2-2	TGTGCCAGCAGCTTATTTGGGACTCAGAACACCGGGGAGCTGTTTTTT	CASSLFGTQNTGELFF
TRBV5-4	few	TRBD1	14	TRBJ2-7	TGTGCCAGCAGCGCCGGGACAGGGATCTACGAGCAGTACTTC	CASSAGTGIYEQYF
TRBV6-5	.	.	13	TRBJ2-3	TGTGCCAGCAGGAGGTCCGACACAGATACGCAGTATTTT	CASRRSDTDTQYF
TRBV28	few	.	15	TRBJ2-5	TGTGCCAGCAGTTCTGGAGGGCGAACTCAAGAGACCCAGTACTTC	CASSSGGRTQETQYF
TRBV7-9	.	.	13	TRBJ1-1	TGTGCCAGCAGCTTAGAGCCGAACACTGAAGCTTTCTTT	CASSLEPNTEAFF
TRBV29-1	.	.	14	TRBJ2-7	TGCAGCGTTGTGACGGGGTTGAGCTCCTACGAGCAGTACTTC	CSVVTGLSSYEQYF
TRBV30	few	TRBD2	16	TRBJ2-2	TGTGCCTGGAGGCTCGACGTAGCGGGATACACCGGGGAGCTGTTTTTT	CAWRLDVAGYTGELFF
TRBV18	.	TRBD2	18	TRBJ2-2	TGTGCCAGCTCACCACCCGGACTAGCGGGAGGTAACACCGGGGAGCTGTTTTTT	CASSPPGLAGGNTGELFF
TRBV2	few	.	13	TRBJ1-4	TGTGCCAGAGGGGATGCAACTAATGAAAAACTGTTTTTT	CARGDATNEKLFF
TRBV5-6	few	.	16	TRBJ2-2	TGTGCCAGCAGCTCCGAAGACGGACTGAACACCGGGGAGCTGTTTTTT	CASSSEDGLNTGELFF
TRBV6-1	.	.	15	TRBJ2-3	TGTGCCAGCAGTGAAGTTGGTAGCGGCACAGATACGCAGTATTTT	CASSEVGSGTDTQYF
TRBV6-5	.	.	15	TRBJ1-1	TGTGCCAGCAGTTACTCCCGCAGGGGCGACACTGAAGCTTTCTTT	CASSYSRRGDTEAFF
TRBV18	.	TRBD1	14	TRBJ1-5	TGTGCCAGCTCGCAGGGACAGAACAATCAGCCCCAGCATTTT	CASSQGQNNQPQHF
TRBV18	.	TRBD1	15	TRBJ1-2	TGTGCCAGCTCACCCGGGACAGGGGGTCCGGTAGGCTACACCTTC	CASSPGTGGPVGYTF
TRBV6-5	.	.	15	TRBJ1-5	TGTGCCAGCAGTTACGGGGGGGCTAGCAATCAGCCCCAGCATTTT	CASSYGGASNQPQHF
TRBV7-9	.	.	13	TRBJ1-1	TGTTCCAGCAGCCAGATCGCAGGGGAGAAGGCTTTCTTT	CSSSQIAGEKAFF
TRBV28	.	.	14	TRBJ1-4	TGTGCCAGCAGTTTATTGGGGAGAGACGAAAAACTGTTTTTT	CASSLLGRDEKLFF
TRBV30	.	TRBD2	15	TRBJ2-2	TGTGCCAGGGGGGGTAGCGGGACGAACACCGGGGAGCTGTTTTTT	CARGGSGTNTGELFF
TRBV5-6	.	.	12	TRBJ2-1	TGTGCCAGCAGCTTGGAGGAGCGGGCCCCGTTCTTC	CASSLEERAPFF
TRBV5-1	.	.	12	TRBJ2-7	TGCGCCAGCAGCTTGCAGGGGCACGAGCAGTACTTC	CASSLQGHEQYF
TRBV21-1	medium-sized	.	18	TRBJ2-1	TGTGCCAGCAGCATGACGATGACTCCTAGCGGGAGGATCAATGAGCAGTTCTTC	CASSMTMTPSGRINEQFF
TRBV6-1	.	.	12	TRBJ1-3	TGTGCCAGCAGTGCCGACACCAACACCATATATTTT	CASSADTNTIYF
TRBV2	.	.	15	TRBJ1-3	TGTGCCAGCAGTCAACAGGGAGTTGGTGGAAACACCATATATTTT	CASSQQGVGGNTIYF
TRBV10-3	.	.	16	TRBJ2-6	TGTGCCATCACGTCGGCAGGGGCTACAGGGGCCAACGTCCTGACTTTC	CAITSAGATGANVLTF
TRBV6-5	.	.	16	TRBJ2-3	TGTGCCAGCAGTTACTCGGCTGATTCCCTCACAGATACGCAGTATTTT	CASSYSADSLTDTQYF
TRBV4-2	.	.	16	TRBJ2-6	TGTGCCAGCAGCCACAACAGTTTCTCTGGGGCCAACGTCCTGACTTTC	CASSHNSFSGANVLTF
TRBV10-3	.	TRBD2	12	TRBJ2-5	TGTGCCATCAGTGAGCCTGGGGGGGTCCGGTACTTC	CAISEPGGVRYF
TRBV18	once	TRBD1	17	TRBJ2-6	TGTGCCAGCTCACCGGGGACAGGAGCGTCTGGGGCCAACGTCCTGACTTTC	CASSPGTGASGANVLTF
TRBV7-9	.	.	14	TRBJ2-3	TGTGCCAGCAGCTTGAGCGGATACACAGATACGCAGTATTTT	CASSLSGYTDTQYF
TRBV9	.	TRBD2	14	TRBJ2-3	TGTGCCAGCAGCGAGGGACTAGCGAAAGATACGCAGTATTTT	CASSEGLAKDTQYF
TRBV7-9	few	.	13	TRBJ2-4	TGTGCCAGCAGCCCCGGACAGAGAGGCATTCAGTACTTC	CASSPGQRGIQYF
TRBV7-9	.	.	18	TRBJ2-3	TGTGCCAGCAGTCTATGGTCTGTGGCGGGGAGAAACACAGATACGCAGTATTTT	CASSLWSVAGRNTDTQYF
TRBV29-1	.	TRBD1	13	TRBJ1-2	TGCAGCGTTGCGGGTGACAGGGGGACTGGCTACACCTTC	CSVAGDRGTGYTF
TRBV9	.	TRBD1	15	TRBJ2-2	TGTGCCAGCAGCTCAAACAGGGGGCGGGCCGGGGAGCTGTTTTTT	CASSSNRGRAGELFF
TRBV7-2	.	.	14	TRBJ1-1	TGTGCCAGCAGCTTATGGGGCGGGGACACTGAAGCTTTCTTT	CASSLWGGDTEAFF
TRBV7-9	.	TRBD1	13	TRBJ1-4	TGTGCCAGCAGCATAAGGACAGGGTCAAAACTGTTTTTT	CASSIRTGSKLFF
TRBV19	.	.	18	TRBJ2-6	TGTGCCAGTAGTTTATCCAGGGATCAGCGTTCTGGGGCCAACGTCCTGACTTTC	CASSLSRDQRSGANVLTF
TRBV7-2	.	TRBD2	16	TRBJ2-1	TGTGCCAGCAGCTTCGGACTAGCGGGAGGGAGGAATGAGCAGTTCTTC	CASSFGLAGGRNEQFF
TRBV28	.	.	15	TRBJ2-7	TGTGCCAGCAGTCATACCCAGGGTTCGACCTACGAGCAGTACTTC	CASSHTQGSTYEQYF
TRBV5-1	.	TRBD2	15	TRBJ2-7	TGCGCCAGCAGCCCTCTTGCGGGAGTTGGGGACGAGCAGTACTTC	CASSPLAGVGDEQYF
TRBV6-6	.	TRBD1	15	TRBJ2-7	TGTGCCAGCAGTAAAAGGGGGACAGGGGTTTACGAGCAGTACTTC	CASSKRGTGVYEQYF
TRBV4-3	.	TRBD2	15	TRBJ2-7	TGCGCCAGCAGCCAAGATCTCGGACTAGCACTCGAGCAGTACTTC	CASSQDLGLALEQYF